This T cell receptor beta chain is from a study of T cells after yellow fever vaccination. Making TCR cDNA involved 5'RACE template switching, which added UMIs and a universal primer site. MiXCR, run by TCRdb on the 5' RACE reads, gives a single entry per CDR3 protein. The data contain 300,000 to 400,000 distinct CDR3 sequences, 6.2% of them singletons. CDR3 length: 15 amino acids. Germline CDR1 is SGHVS and CDR2 is FNYEAQ. Overall study findings and caveats: Within FACS-sorted repertoires, abundant clonotypes contaminating from the bulk population could be present.

Comments on this clonotype: Its antigen is unidentified. A read error may be the cause here, since a much bigger clone is one base away.

The material was PBMCs, obtained 5 days after the yellow fever booster vaccination. This clonotype was obtained from a man aged 30 to 39 who received the YFV17D yellow fever vaccine. The chain carries TRBV7-6 and TRBJ2-3; TRBD1 might be the D (5 bases). This CDR3 reads CASSRGFGSTDTQSF. The CDR3 bases are TGTGCCAGCAGTAGGGGTTTCGGTAGCACAGATACGCAGTCTTTT.